The 3 T cell receptor beta chains reported below all come from one sample, sequenced in a study of a mutant IDH1 vaccine in newly diagnosed glioma. Time point indicated: baseline, week 1 (first vaccination visit). Treatment indicated: pre-vaccination baseline after standard-of-care therapy. Generated by immunoSEQ multiplex PCR, the TCRdb table keeps only in-frame clones and is missing some. The sample records about 16,000 clones, roughly 79% being singletons. Specimen: PBMCs, collected from a glioma patient treated with radiotherapy, temozolomide or both. The receptors were gathered from a man in his forties or fifties with glioma.

The chain couples TRBV28 to TRBJ1-5, with D possibly TRBD1 on 5 matching bases. The length of the CDR3 is 16 residues. Germline-derived CDR1 and CDR2 are MDHEN and SYDVKM. With 5 bases removed from V and 6 bases from J, the gap between germline ends came to 20 bases. This chain's CDR3 is CASSPPVSLGGQPQHF. The CDR3 DNA reads as TGTGCCAGCAGTCCCCCGGTTAGCTTGGGGGGTCAGCCCCAGCATTTT.

The chain carries TRBV4-1 and TRBJ2-2, with 8 bases matching TRBD2. V gave up 1 base and J gave up 1 base; unmatched junction bases: 11. This CDR3 is 19 amino acids long. Germline CDR1 and CDR2: MGHRA and YSYEKL. CDR3 residues: CASSQGPLQREQNTGELFF. CDR3 in DNA: TGCGCCAGCAGCCAAGGACCACTTCAGCGGGAGCAGAACACCGGGGAGCTGTTTTTT.

The table lists this clone with a few counts. The genes are TRBV19 and TRBJ1-4; D call uncertain. V gave up 4 bases and J gave up 5 bases, with 8 bases separating them. Germline-derived CDR1 and CDR2 are LNHDA and SQIVND (reference sequence). The CDR3 has 13 amino acids. CDR3 bases: TGTGCCAGTAGTAATACAGAGAATGAAAAACTGTTTTTT. Translated, it gives CASSNTENEKLFF.